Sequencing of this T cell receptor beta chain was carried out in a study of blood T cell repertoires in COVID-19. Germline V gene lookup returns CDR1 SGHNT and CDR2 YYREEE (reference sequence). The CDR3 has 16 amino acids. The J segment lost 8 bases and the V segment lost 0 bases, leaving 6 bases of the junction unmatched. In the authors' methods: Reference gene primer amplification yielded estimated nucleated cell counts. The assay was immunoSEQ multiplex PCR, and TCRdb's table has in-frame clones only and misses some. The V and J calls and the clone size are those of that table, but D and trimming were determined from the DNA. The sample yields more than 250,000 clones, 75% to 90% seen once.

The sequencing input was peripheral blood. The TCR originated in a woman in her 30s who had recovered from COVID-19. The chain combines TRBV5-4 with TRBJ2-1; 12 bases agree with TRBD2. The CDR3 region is CASSLALAGGLDEQFF. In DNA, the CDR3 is TGTGCCAGCAGCTTGGCGCTAGCGGGGGGGCTGGATGAGCAGTTCTTC.